This section outlines one T cell receptor beta chain sequence together with its context. Trimming removed 5 bases at V and 2 bases at J, with 18 bases between. Per germline, CDR1 KGHSH and CDR2 LQKENI. The CDR3 runs to 17 residues. Clones were sequenced by immunoSEQ multiplex PCR, and TCRdb holds only the in-frame ones, with some missing. The data contain about 47,000 clones, under 90% of them singletons. This entry is derived from a study of OX40 agonist ivuxolimab in advanced cancers. The specimen was CD4+ or CD8+ T cells sorted from blood, collected in a trial of the OX40 agonist ivuxolimab. The chain carries TRBV18 and TRBJ2-2; D is possibly TRBD2 (6 bases). The source of this sequence is an adult with an advanced solid tumor such as melanoma, head and neck, liver or kidney cancer. CDR3 bases: TGTGCCAGCTCAAGGGGACTCCCCGGGCCCAACACCGGGGAGCTGTTTTTT. Its translation: CASSRGLPGPNTGELFF.